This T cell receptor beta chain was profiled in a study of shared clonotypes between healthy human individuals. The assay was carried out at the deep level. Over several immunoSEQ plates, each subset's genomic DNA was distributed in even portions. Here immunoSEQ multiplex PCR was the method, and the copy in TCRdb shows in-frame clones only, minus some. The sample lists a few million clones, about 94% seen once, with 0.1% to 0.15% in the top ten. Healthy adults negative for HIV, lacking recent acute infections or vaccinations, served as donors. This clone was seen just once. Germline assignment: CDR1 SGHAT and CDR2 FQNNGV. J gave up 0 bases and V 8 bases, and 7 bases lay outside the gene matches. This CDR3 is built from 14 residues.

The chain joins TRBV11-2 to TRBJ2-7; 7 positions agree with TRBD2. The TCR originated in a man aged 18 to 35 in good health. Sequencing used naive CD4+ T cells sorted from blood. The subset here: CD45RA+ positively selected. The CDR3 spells CASQESGGSYEQYF. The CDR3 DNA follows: TGTGCCAGCCAAGAATCGGGGGGCTCCTACGAGCAGTACTTC.